The text below deals with one TCR beta chain. This clonotype was seen many times. Its antigen remains undetermined. It has no much larger one-base neighbor in the sample; base qualities were not kept. The germline V gene (reference sequence) provides CDR1 LNHDA and CDR2 SQIVND. The CDR3 spans 17 residues, from the cysteine through the phenylalanine. Kept here is only the CDR3 DNA, which spans 51 bases and is read in frame from base 1. The trim is 3 bases for V and 1 base for J, with a gap of 18 bases between the germline ends. A patient counted as having stable Graves' hyperthyroidism if no progression to ophthalmopathy occurred over 18 months of follow-up. Hyperthyroidism patients were newly diagnosed, had a disease duration of under 2 months, and were aged 18 to 65 years. Patients with uncontrolled infections, other autoimmune diseases, pregnancy or lactation were excluded. Clinical symptoms, serum thyroxine and TRAb, thyroid ultrasound, and orbital computed tomography formed the basis for the diagnoses. PBMCs were isolated from about 9 ml of fresh peripheral blood by Ficoll-Paque density gradient centrifugation. Total RNA was extracted using Trizol reagent, and RNA quality was assessed on an Agilent 2100 Bioanalyzer.

Amplification of TCR beta CDR3 regions was carried out from RNA transcripts. A first-round RT-PCR of the TCR CDR3 used the HTBI primer set with the Qiagen OneStep RT-PCR kit. Libraries were constructed in a second round of multiplex PCR, after which size selection and purification were performed. The libraries were sequenced on an Illumina HiSeq2000 using paired-end 100 bp reads. Under the source paper's analysis protocol: SOAPnuke was used to process the raw data, removing reads that contained adapters or uncalled bases, had a mean Phred below 15, or lacked an exact match to the constant primer or identifier. COPE v1.2.5 was used to merge high-quality paired reads, and clonotypes were defined as unique nucleotide sequences. Clonotypes were aligned to IMGT TRBV, TRBD and TRBJ reference segments using MiTCR v1.1. The analysis included only V-J combinations with a frequency above 0.0001, which together covered 99.2% of the repertoires. The TCS score was defined as F50 (clonal expansion) divided by E x V (chaos), with BLOSUM62-based TCRdist calculated between CDR3 peptides within each V-J. Welch's t-statistics and random forest reduced some 510 V-J features to 10 to 15, which were used in a naive Bayes classifier (R e1071). The raw public reads went through TCRdb reprocessing: fastp at Q25, MiXCR clone calling, in-frame beta chains kept. Duplicate CDR3 protein sequences are folded into a single record with the most common DNA and genes. The V and J calls here are based on TCRdb, not the publication. The sample data list a few hundred thousand distinct CDR3 sequences, and more than 20% of these were observed just once. The ten most abundant clones make up 26% of the sample.

This specimen belongs to a study of T cells in Graves' hyperthyroidism and ophthalmopathy (dated by TCRdb to the late 2010s). Some background on the complete study: Peripheral blood samples were taken at initial diagnosis, before any treatment was given. According to the paper, TCR Vbeta CDR3 sequencing was carried out on 135 peripheral blood samples, which came from about 45 ophthalmopathy, about 75 hyperthyroidism and 17 progressor patients. Whether ophthalmopathy could be predicted prospectively was tested in an independent validation cohort made up of approximately 19 hyperthyroidism patients plus 17 patients who later progressed to ophthalmopathy. After sampling, hyperthyroidism patients received methimazole starting at 30 mg daily, and ophthalmopathy patients received high-dose intravenous methylprednisolone. To identify TCR V-J signatures that set the groups apart, the researchers used a discovery cohort of more than 95 patients, made up of 43 with Graves' ophthalmopathy and 57 with stable Graves' hyperthyroidism. For training and testing, the 110 or so patients in the discovery cohort were randomly divided in a 7:3 ratio. In about 6 Graves' hyperthyroidism patients, the study also compared T-cell repertoires from thyroid tissue with T-cell repertoires from blood.

Points the paper makes about the study in general: A model built on a 13 V-J signature distinguished ophthalmopathy from stable hyperthyroidism, reaching 87.88% sensitivity and around 81% specificity in cross-validation and 80%/75% in testing. In validation, the model predicted progression to ophthalmopathy a median of roughly 6.5 months before onset, with approximately 68% sensitivity and roughly 77% specificity. Most expanded thyroid clonotypes (frequency above 0.001) were also found in blood, which suggests that blood repertoires may mirror thyroid immune responses. No statistical method was used to fix the sample size in advance, and group allocation was not hidden from the investigators.

The receptor's source is a man between 18 and 35 years old with Graves' hyperthyroidism. Sequences were obtained from blood. Rearrangement joined TRBV19 to TRBJ1-1, with an unclear D gene assignment. The CDR3 protein: CASSIGRVVEGNTEAFF. The bases are TGTGCCAGTAGTATCGGTAGGGTTGTTGAGGGGAACACTGAAGCTTTCTTT.